The present entry profiles one TCR beta chain with its context. Amplification used 60 Vbeta primers and 13 Jbeta primers. Clones were read by immunoSEQ multiplex PCR, and TCRdb kept only the in-frame ones, dropping some. This table holds 130,000 or so clones, approximately 90% found once. The germline V and J ends were trimmed by 6 bases and 3 bases, with 8 bases remaining between them. The CDR3 runs 12 residues. Germline V gene data show CDR1 as SEHNR and CDR2 as FQNEAQ (reference sequence). The data stem from a study of cytomegalovirus exposure and HLA in healthy donors. This chain joins TRBV7-9 and TRBJ1-1; TRBD1 might be the D (5 bases). The source material was PBMCs. This TCR was sampled from a woman aged 25 to 39 in good health and CMV-seronegative. DNA of the CDR3: TGTGCCAGCAGAGGCAGGGACACTGAAGCTTTCTTT. This gives the protein CASRGRDTEAFF.